This TCR beta chain was identified during a study of regulatory T cells in long-lasting Graves disease. At the level of the study: Over 5 years of antithyroid drugs plus positive TSH receptor antibodies defined persistent Graves' disease.

The CDR3 length is 14 residues. Trimming took 1 base from V and 8 from J; bases not matched to a gene: 4. Per the germline V gene, CDR1 is LGHDT and CDR2 is YNNKEL (reference sequence). Time point indicated: persistent/refractory GD, antithyroid drugs over 5 years with positive TRAb. With RNA extracted from PBMCs as input, the TCR library was made. Building the TCR beta libraries relied on iRepertoire HTBI primers, and CDR3 regions underwent Arm-PCR. TCRdb analysed the multiplex PCR reads with MiXCR anew, one entry per CDR3 protein. The sample lists about 430,000 distinct CDR3 sequences; around a fifth were seen once. Whole-study results and caveats: Whereas new patients shared about a thousand public clonotypes, persistent patients shared more, at a few thousand. Study was limited to peripheral blood, excluding thyroid tissue.

The table lists this clonotype with many counts. The antigen is not known. This clonotype was obtained from a female donor with Graves disease. The specimen was peripheral blood mononuclear cells (PBMCs), collected when the disease was refractory, from a patient treated with antithyroid drugs. The chain combines TRBV3-1 with TRBJ1-4, with 7 bases matching TRBD1. CDR3 residues: CASSQGDSEEKLFF. In nucleotides, the CDR3 is TGTGCCAGCAGCCAAGGGGACAGTGAGGAAAAACTGTTTTTT.